The 3 T cell receptor beta chains in this list originate from one sample, sequenced in a study of human T cells and chemical hapten exposure. MiXCR, applied by TCRdb to the RACE reads, yields one record per CDR3 protein. The sample lists about 68,000 distinct CDR3 sequences, about a tenth occurring once. The sample's time point: pre-sensitization, week 0. The treatment: therapeutic diphenylcyclopropenone sensitization with weekly scalp DPC. The source was whole blood, collected in connection with sensitization to the hapten diphenylcyclopropenone (DPC). The source is a woman aged 45 to 65 with alopecia areata. Some clones in this sample may be carry-over from other donors' samples.

V gene TRBV7-8 combines with J gene TRBJ1-4; D unclear. The V gene's germline CDR1 is SGHVS and CDR2 FQNEAQ. V lost 4 bases and J lost 0, with 15 bases in between. The length of the CDR3 is 17 residues. The chain's CDR3 is CASSYLGSRTTNEKLFF. The CDR3 DNA sequence: TGTGCCAGCAGCTACTTGGGAAGCCGAACAACTAATGAAAAACTGTTTTTT.

By proportion, this clonotype is medium-sized. This chain uses TRBV18 with TRBJ2-2; D uncertain. This CDR3 has 11 amino acids. V lost 2 bases, J lost 8 bases, and 3 bases lay in between. The germline V gene has CDR1 KGHSH and CDR2 LQKENI. The CDR3: CASSPDGELFF. The CDR3 DNA sequence: TGTGCCAGCTCACCAGATGGGGAGCTGTTTTTT.

Worth noting for this clonotype: An end of the junction differs from the germline gene, which may be a read error. The rearrangement links TRBV29-1 to TRBJ2-2; possibly TRBD1 or TRBD2 for D (5 bases each). The CDR3 contains 16 residues. Looked up from germline, CDR1 is SQVTM and CDR2 is ANQGSEA. CDR3 region: CSVEKRGRRNIGELFF. In DNA form, the CDR3 reads TGCAGCGTTGAAAAGAGGGGCAGGAGGAACATCGGGGAGCTGTTTTTT.